The clone carrying this T cell receptor (beta chain) was counted between two and nine times. The antigen is not known. This sample is drawn from a study of T-cell memory formation after mild COVID-19. General study results and limits: Contracting CD4+ clones sat mainly in CM and EM; CD8+ in EMRA. Later expanders leaned CD4+, whereas day 15 to 85 contracting clones were balanced CD4/CD8. Some clones that responded turned up in pre-infection memory, which suggests that cross-reactive memory joined in.

TCRdb used MiXCR to reprocess the 5' RACE reads, holding one entry per CDR3 protein. Of roughly 110,000 distinct CDR3 sequences listed, about an eighth are singletons. The CDR3 runs 17 residues. Between the trimmed V and J ends, which lost 5 bases and 1 base, there was a span of 18 bases. Germline-derived CDR1 and CDR2 are KGHDR and SFDVKD. The chain is built from TRBV24-1 and TRBJ2-3; D unresolved. The TCR sequence derives from an adult woman who had mild COVID-19 (a few samples of this study predate the infection). Cell type and time point are not known. Sequencing was done on a sample of PBMCs or a T cell subset sorted from them (not recorded which). The CDR3 is CATSAPEGVEGTDTQYF. The CDR3 DNA reads as TGTGCCACCAGTGCCCCTGAAGGCGTGGAAGGCACAGATACGCAGTATTTT.